The text below deals with one T cell receptor beta chain. This entry belongs to a study of blood T cell repertoires in COVID-19. Study context: Italy, Spain and the United States were the sources of the convalescent and acute COVID-19 samples. Sources were T cells, B-cell-depleted T cells, or PBMCs; the material itself was cDNA or gDNA.

This CDR3 has 16 residues. Germline V gives CDR1 MDHEN, CDR2 SYDVKM. The V end lost 5 bases, the J end lost 4 bases, and 18 bases lay between the germline ends. In terms of age and location, participants ranged from roughly 18 to 100 years and lived in about 25 US areas. Each recovered donor of Cohort 3 presented with two negative PCRs, clearance, or symptom resolution. Data came from immunoSEQ multiplex PCR; TCRdb stores just in-frame clones and leaves some out. Here the sample spans 110,000 to 150,000 clones, over 70% being singletons. Specimen: PBMCs or T cells enriched from blood (not recorded which). The chain is built from TRBV28 and TRBJ1-5; D is perhaps TRBD1 (6 bases). The receptor was derived from a man between 60 and 70 years old who had recovered from COVID-19. CDR3 nucleotide sequence: TGTGCCAGCAGTCCTACCCGAGACAGGCGTAATCAGCCCCAGCATTTT. Translating it yields CASSPTRDRRNQPQHF.